The 13 T cell receptor beta chains below come from one sample, sequenced in a study of blood T cell repertoires in COVID-19. TCRdb keeps only in-frame clones here, not all; method: immunoSEQ multiplex PCR. The sample has about 430,000 clones; roughly 84% are singletons. The sample taken for sequencing was PBMCs or T cells enriched from blood (not recorded which). These receptors all come from a woman aged 18 to 35 who had been exposed to COVID-19.

The V call is TRBV28, the J call TRBJ1-1; tentatively, D is TRBD1 (5 bases). Germline V gene sequence: CDR1 MDHEN, CDR2 SYDVKM. V was trimmed by 7 bases and J by 0 bases, leaving 12 bases between them. The CDR3 extends over 14 amino acids. CDR3 sequence: CASIRTPLNTEAFF. The CDR3, as DNA: TGTGCCAGCATCCGGACACCACTGAACACTGAAGCTTTCTTT.

J is TRBJ2-2 and V is TRBV7-2, with D hard to call. CDR3 length: 14 amino acids. Germline V gene sequence: CDR1 SGHTA, CDR2 FQGNSA. V was cut by 5 bases and J by 5 bases, with 12 bases left in between. DNA of the CDR3: TGTGCCAGCAGCCTAACCAGAGGTACCGGGGAGCTGTTTTTT. Translation gives CASSLTRGTGELFF.

DNA of the CDR3: TGTGCAAGTCGCTTACCAACCCGGGACAGGGGACGGGAGGAAAAACTGTTTTTT. Translated, it gives CASRLPTRDRGREEKLFF. V and J are TRBV12-2 and TRBJ1-4; the tabulated D call, TRBD1, remains unverified against the DNA. TRBV12-2 is described as a pseudogene. This CDR3 contains 18 residues.

This chain connects TRBV6-5 to TRBJ1-4; the D gene is possibly TRBD1 (5 bases). V gave up 0 bases and J gave up 8 bases, with 13 bases separating them. The CDR3 extends over 15 amino acids. CDR1 is MNHEY, CDR2 SVGAGI, per germline. CDR3 in amino acids: CASSYSFQGGEKLFF. Here the CDR3 DNA reads TGTGCCAGCAGTTACTCGTTCCAGGGAGGAGAAAAACTGTTTTTT.

The chain uses TRBV29-1 and TRBJ2-1; weak D call: TRBD2 (5 bases). CDR1 is SQVTM and CDR2 is ANQGSEA in the germline V gene. Trimming cost V 6 bases and J 0 bases, with 12 bases left between them. The CDR3 is made up of 14 amino acids. CDR3 region: CSVCLASSYNEQFF. The CDR3 region has the DNA TGCAGCGTGTGCCTAGCTAGCTCCTACAATGAGCAGTTCTTC.

This clone has just one count. The gene calls are TRBV30 and TRBJ2-3, with TRBD2 matching over 10 bases. The V gene end was trimmed by 0 bases and the J gene end by 2 bases; junction bases not matched to a gene: 2. Germline V CDR1 and CDR2: GTSNPN, SVGIG (reference sequence). This CDR3 has 15 amino acids. CDR3 residues: CAWSVAGGFTDTQYF. DNA for the CDR3: TGTGCCTGGAGTGTAGCGGGGGGGTTCACAGATACGCAGTATTTT. The variable domain in full, with the rest retrieved from reference TRBV30 and TRBJ2-3, is SQTIHQWPATLVQPVGSPLSLECTVEGTSNPNLYWYRQAAGRGLQLLFYSVGIGQISSEVPQNLSASRPQDRQFILSSKKLLLSDSGFYLCAWSVAGGFTDTQYFGPGTRLTVL.

The chain is built from TRBV6-5 and TRBJ1-3; TRBD1 matches 7 bases. The V and J ends lost 7 bases and 4 bases, in that order; junction bases with no gene match: 7. This CDR3 is built from 14 residues. Germline V gene data show CDR1 as MNHEY and CDR2 as SVGAGI. The CDR3 nucleotides are TGTGCCAGCACCCCGTTGGACAGGGGAAACACCATATATTTT. Translation gives CASTPLDRGNTIYF.

This clone was counted between two and nine times. The rearrangement links TRBV24-1 to TRBJ2-1; 7 positions agree with TRBD2. CDR1 is KGHDR and CDR2 is SFDVKD in the germline V gene. V gave up 4 bases and J gave up 7 bases; unmatched junction bases: 12. This CDR3 contains 16 residues. CDR3: CATSDQGVAGGNEQFF. The CDR3 DNA reads TGTGCCACCAGTGACCAAGGGGTAGCGGGCGGGAATGAGCAGTTCTTC.

The chain employs TRBV5-5 and TRBJ1-5; tentatively, D is TRBD1 (5 bases). The CDR3 sequence is 14 residues long. CDR1 SGHKS and CDR2 YYEKEE come from the germline V gene (reference sequence). V lost 1 base to trimming and J lost 4 bases, with 9 bases between them. DNA for the CDR3: TGTGCCAGCAGCTTGATTGGGGCGAATCAGCCCCAGCATTTT. Amino acids: CASSLIGANQPQHF. Together with reference TRBV5-5 and TRBJ1-5, the CDR3 gives the full variable domain: DAGVTQSPTHLIKTRGQQVTLRCSPISGHKSVSWYQQVLGQGPQFIFQYYEKEERGRGNFPDRFSARQFPNYSSELNVNALLLGDSALYLCASSLIGANQPQHFGDGTRLSIL.

The chain employs TRBV12-3 or TRBV12-4 and TRBJ1-1; TRBD1 matches at 7 bases. The CDR3 contains 12 residues. V was pared by 4 bases and J by 8 bases, with 4 bases of the junction left unmatched. As DNA, the CDR3 is TGTGCCAGCAGTTGGGGACAGACAGAAGCTTTCTTT. Amino acids: CASSWGQTEAFF.

This CDR3 is CASSLSAYGTGELFF. CDR3 sequence (DNA): TGTGCCAGTAGTCTTAGCGCGTACGGGACCGGGGAGCTGTTTTTT. The J gene is TRBJ2-2, the V gene TRBV19; D might be TRBD2 (5 bases). The CDR3 covers 15 residues. Germline CDR1 is LNHDA and CDR2 is SQIVND (reference sequence). V was cut by 5 bases and J by 5 bases, with 15 bases left in between.

J is TRBJ1-5 and V is TRBV7-2; tentative D call: TRBD1 (6 bases). Trimming removed 4 bases from V and 0 bases from J, with 10 bases in between. The CDR3 contains 15 residues. Germline V CDR1 and CDR2: SGHTA, FQGNSA. Here the CDR3 reads CASSSDRYSNQPQHF. CDR3 coding DNA: TGTGCCAGCAGCTCCGACAGGTATAGCAATCAGCCCCAGCATTTT.

This clone was recorded a few times. The chain carries TRBV29-1 and TRBJ1-2; tentative D call: TRBD1 (5 bases). The CDR3 extends over 12 amino acids. Germline assignment: CDR1 SQVTM and CDR2 ANQGSEA. V was pared by 6 bases and J by 9 bases, with 17 bases between. CDR3 sequence: CSVAPGGGSYTF. DNA of the CDR3: TGCAGCGTCGCTCCGGGGGGAGGGAGCTACACCTTC.